These T cell receptor beta chains were read from a single sample in a study of cytomegalovirus exposure and HLA in healthy donors. TCRdb's table, derived via immunoSEQ multiplex PCR, lists solely in-frame clones and lacks some. The profile shows about 150,000 clones, about two thirds of them singletons. The sample was PBMCs. These receptors were obtained from a woman aged 40 to 49 in good health and CMV-seronegative. The CDR3 runs from the conserved cysteine through the conserved F or W. A D gene is named only where the DNA matches it firmly. Not all rows give a size; the values are once, few, many and, for expanded clones, a class.

d_call: .
cdr3_length: 18
clone_size: .
j_call: TRBJ1-5
v_call: TRBV12-1
cdr3_aa: CASSARGGAPQSFQPQHF
cdr3_nt: TGTGCCAGCAGCGCCCGGGGGGGGGCGCCTCAATCATTCCAGCCCCAGCATTTT

d_call: .
cdr3_length: 11
clone_size: .
j_call: TRBJ1-4
v_call: TRBV20-1
cdr3_aa: CSSPESEKLFF
cdr3_nt: TGCAGCTCCCCGGAGAGCGAAAAACTGTTTTTT

d_call: TRBD2
cdr3_length: 17
clone_size: .
j_call: TRBJ2-7
v_call: TRBV7-2
cdr3_aa: CASSLASVLALSYEQYF
cdr3_nt: TGTGCCAGCAGCTTAGCGTCGGTACTAGCGCTTTCCTACGAGCAGTACTTC

d_call: TRBD2
cdr3_length: 16
clone_size: .
j_call: TRBJ2-1
v_call: TRBV6-6
cdr3_aa: CASSYRTSGGAIEQFF
cdr3_nt: TGTGCCAGCAGTTACCGAACTAGCGGGGGGGCCATTGAGCAGTTCTTC

d_call: .
cdr3_length: 13
clone_size: .
j_call: TRBJ1-1
v_call: TRBV7-3
cdr3_aa: CASSLAKGFEAFF
cdr3_nt: TGTGCCAGCAGCTTAGCGAAGGGGTTTGAAGCTTTCTTT

d_call: .
cdr3_length: 13
clone_size: .
j_call: TRBJ2-3
v_call: TRBV6-1
cdr3_aa: CASNPGSADTQYF
cdr3_nt: TGTGCCAGCAACCCGGGGTCAGCAGATACGCAGTATTTT

d_call: .
cdr3_length: 15
clone_size: .
j_call: TRBJ2-7
v_call: TRBV9
cdr3_aa: CASSVGLAMIYEQYF
cdr3_nt: TGTGCCAGCAGCGTCGGACTGGCCATGATCTACGAGCAGTACTTC

d_call: TRBD1
cdr3_length: 15
clone_size: few
j_call: TRBJ2-7
v_call: TRBV5-1
cdr3_aa: CASSLAGTGSYEQYF
cdr3_nt: TGCGCCAGCAGCTTGGCCGGGACAGGGTCCTACGAGCAGTACTTC

d_call: TRBD2
cdr3_length: 18
clone_size: .
j_call: TRBJ2-1
v_call: TRBV4-2
cdr3_aa: CASSLTGAASGGHNEQFF
cdr3_nt: TGTGCCAGCAGCTTAACTGGGGCGGCTAGCGGGGGGCATAATGAGCAGTTCTTC

d_call: .
cdr3_length: 16
clone_size: few
j_call: TRBJ2-2
v_call: TRBV19
cdr3_aa: CASSIEGARDTGELFF
cdr3_nt: TGTGCCAGTAGTATAGAGGGGGCAAGGGACACCGGGGAGCTGTTTTTT

d_call: .
cdr3_length: 16
clone_size: .
j_call: TRBJ1-1
v_call: TRBV5-6
cdr3_aa: CASSLGGGRLRAEAFF
cdr3_nt: TGTGCCAGCAGCTTGGGAGGCGGGAGGTTGAGGGCTGAAGCTTTCTTT

d_call: TRBD2
cdr3_length: 15
clone_size: once
j_call: TRBJ2-7
v_call: TRBV4-1
cdr3_aa: CASSQVARGAYEQYF
cdr3_nt: TGCGCCAGCAGCCAAGTCGCTCGGGGGGCCTACGAGCAGTACTTC

d_call: .
cdr3_length: 15
clone_size: .
j_call: TRBJ1-4
v_call: TRBV30
cdr3_aa: CAWTGDPTHQEKLFF
cdr3_nt: TGTGCCTGGACTGGAGATCCGACGCATCAGGAAAAACTGTTTTTT

d_call: TRBD2
cdr3_length: 15
clone_size: .
j_call: TRBJ2-5
v_call: TRBV9
cdr3_aa: CASSVAAGVQETQYF
cdr3_nt: TGTGCCAGCAGCGTAGCAGCGGGGGTCCAAGAGACCCAGTACTTC

d_call: TRBD1
cdr3_length: 12
clone_size: .
j_call: TRBJ1-4
v_call: TRBV2
cdr3_aa: CASSEQGDKLFF
cdr3_nt: TGTGCCAGCAGTGAACAGGGGGACAAACTGTTTTTT

d_call: .
cdr3_length: 15
clone_size: .
j_call: TRBJ2-7
v_call: TRBV28
cdr3_aa: CASTRRGLIPYEQYF
cdr3_nt: TGTGCCAGCACCAGAAGGGGACTGATTCCCTACGAGCAGTACTTC

d_call: .
cdr3_length: 15
clone_size: few
j_call: TRBJ1-1
v_call: TRBV10-3
cdr3_aa: CAISESGRGGTEAFF
cdr3_nt: TGTGCCATCAGTGAGTCGGGCAGGGGTGGTACTGAAGCTTTCTTT

d_call: TRBD1
cdr3_length: 17
clone_size: .
j_call: TRBJ1-5
v_call: TRBV30
cdr3_aa: CAWSGRDRGLLVEPQHF
cdr3_nt: TGTGCCTGGAGTGGACGGGACAGGGGGCTCTTAGTTGAGCCCCAGCATTTT

d_call: .
cdr3_length: 13
clone_size: .
j_call: TRBJ2-7
v_call: TRBV15
cdr3_aa: CATSKEGPYEQYF
cdr3_nt: TGTGCCACCAGCAAGGAGGGGCCCTACGAGCAGTACTTC

d_call: TRBD2
cdr3_length: 18
clone_size: .
j_call: TRBJ2-1
v_call: TRBV6-1
cdr3_aa: CASSEALDSGGLYNEQFF
cdr3_nt: TGTGCCAGCAGTGAAGCACTGGATAGCGGGGGGTTATACAATGAGCAGTTCTTC

d_call: TRBD2
cdr3_length: 16
clone_size: .
j_call: TRBJ2-1
v_call: TRBV11-3
cdr3_aa: CASSPAGTSGYNEQFF
cdr3_nt: TGTGCCAGCAGCCCGGCGGGGACTAGCGGTTACAATGAGCAGTTCTTC

d_call: .
cdr3_length: 17
clone_size: .
j_call: TRBJ1-1
v_call: TRBV5-4
cdr3_aa: CASSLAKGPNLNTEAFF
cdr3_nt: TGTGCCAGCAGCTTGGCCAAGGGGCCAAATCTGAACACTGAAGCTTTCTTT

d_call: TRBD1
cdr3_length: 17
clone_size: once
j_call: TRBJ2-2
v_call: TRBV10-3
cdr3_aa: CAIDKQDRGSPTGELFF
cdr3_nt: TGTGCCATCGATAAACAGGACAGGGGATCCCCCACCGGGGAGCTGTTTTTT

d_call: .
cdr3_length: 14
clone_size: .
j_call: TRBJ2-1
v_call: TRBV11-2
cdr3_aa: CASSLARSINEQFF
cdr3_nt: TGTGCCAGCAGCTTAGCTCGCAGTATCAATGAGCAGTTCTTC

d_call: .
cdr3_length: 13
clone_size: few
j_call: TRBJ1-1
v_call: TRBV9
cdr3_aa: CASSVEGQGGAFF
cdr3_nt: TGTGCCAGCAGCGTCGAGGGCCAAGGAGGAGCTTTCTTT

d_call: .
cdr3_length: 14
clone_size: .
j_call: TRBJ1-1
v_call: TRBV2
cdr3_aa: CASNILTGNTEAFF
cdr3_nt: TGTGCCAGCAATATTCTGACGGGGAACACTGAAGCTTTCTTT

d_call: TRBD1
cdr3_length: 16
clone_size: .
j_call: TRBJ2-2
v_call: TRBV7-9
cdr3_aa: CATLRTGTANTGELFF
cdr3_nt: TGTGCCACCCTCCGGACAGGGACGGCGAACACCGGGGAGCTGTTTTTT

d_call: TRBD1
cdr3_length: 15
clone_size: .
j_call: TRBJ2-5
v_call: TRBV4-3
cdr3_aa: CASSPGTENVETQYF
cdr3_nt: TGCGCCAGCAGCCCCGGGACAGAAAACGTGGAGACCCAGTACTTC

d_call: .
cdr3_length: 15
clone_size: few
j_call: TRBJ1-3
v_call: TRBV7-2
cdr3_aa: CASSLAPGFGNTIYF
cdr3_nt: TGTGCCAGCAGCTTAGCGCCGGGTTTTGGAAACACCATATATTTT

d_call: TRBD1
cdr3_length: 17
clone_size: .
j_call: TRBJ2-7
v_call: TRBV27
cdr3_aa: CASSPRGTSGQSYEQYF
cdr3_nt: TGTGCCAGCAGTCCCAGGGGGACCTCAGGCCAATCCTACGAGCAGTACTTC

d_call: TRBD1
cdr3_length: 14
clone_size: once
j_call: TRBJ2-3
v_call: TRBV19
cdr3_aa: CASRTGDNADTQYF
cdr3_nt: TGTGCCAGTCGTACAGGGGATAACGCAGATACGCAGTATTTT

d_call: .
cdr3_length: 13
clone_size: few
j_call: TRBJ2-7
v_call: TRBV19
cdr3_aa: CASSGTNSYEQYF
cdr3_nt: TGTGCCAGTAGTGGGACAAACTCCTACGAGCAGTACTTC

d_call: .
cdr3_length: 13
clone_size: few
j_call: TRBJ1-1
v_call: TRBV27
cdr3_aa: CASSPNTDTEAFF
cdr3_nt: TGTGCCAGCAGTCCAAACACCGACACTGAAGCTTTCTTT

d_call: TRBD1
cdr3_length: 13
clone_size: .
j_call: TRBJ1-1
v_call: TRBV7-9
cdr3_aa: CASSFGQGAEAFF
cdr3_nt: TGTGCCAGCAGCTTTGGACAGGGGGCTGAAGCTTTCTTT

d_call: TRBD1
cdr3_length: 13
clone_size: few
j_call: TRBJ2-1
v_call: TRBV19
cdr3_aa: CASAGTAYNEQFF
cdr3_nt: TGTGCCAGCGCCGGGACAGCGTACAATGAGCAGTTCTTC

d_call: .
cdr3_length: 14
clone_size: few
j_call: TRBJ1-2
v_call: TRBV6-1
cdr3_aa: CASSEAPGNYGYTF
cdr3_nt: TGTGCCAGCAGTGAAGCACCGGGAAACTATGGCTACACCTTC

d_call: .
cdr3_length: 16
clone_size: .
j_call: TRBJ1-2
v_call: TRBV10-2
cdr3_aa: CASSPPLQGGNYGYTF
cdr3_nt: TGCGCCAGCAGTCCGCCCCTACAGGGTGGGAACTATGGCTACACCTTC

d_call: .
cdr3_length: 14
clone_size: .
j_call: TRBJ1-2
v_call: TRBV19
cdr3_aa: CASSIGRLPDGYTF
cdr3_nt: TGTGCCAGTAGTATAGGCAGACTACCTGATGGCTACACCTTC

d_call: .
cdr3_length: 11
clone_size: .
j_call: TRBJ2-7
v_call: TRBV7-2
cdr3_aa: CASSSRYEQYF
cdr3_nt: TGTGCCAGCAGCTCCCGGTACGAGCAGTACTTC

d_call: .
cdr3_length: 15
clone_size: .
j_call: TRBJ1-2
v_call: TRBV13
cdr3_aa: CASSLNQDVTDGYTF
cdr3_nt: TGTGCCAGCAGCTTAAACCAGGACGTGACAGATGGCTACACCTTC

d_call: .
cdr3_length: 14
clone_size: .
j_call: TRBJ2-7
v_call: TRBV28
cdr3_aa: CASSLSQGNYEQYF
cdr3_nt: TGTGCCAGCAGTTTAAGTCAGGGTAACTACGAGCAGTACTTC

d_call: .
cdr3_length: 15
clone_size: .
j_call: TRBJ2-2
v_call: TRBV6-1
cdr3_aa: CASSENPSRTGELFF
cdr3_nt: TGTGCCAGCAGTGAAAACCCCTCACGGACCGGGGAGCTGTTTTTT

d_call: .
cdr3_length: 14
clone_size: .
j_call: TRBJ2-7
v_call: TRBV5-1
cdr3_aa: CASSFGDNSYEQYF
cdr3_nt: TGCGCCAGCAGCTTTGGGGACAACTCCTACGAGCAGTACTTC

d_call: TRBD2
cdr3_length: 15
clone_size: .
j_call: TRBJ2-5
v_call: TRBV28
cdr3_aa: CASGGDRGFQETQYF
cdr3_nt: TGTGCCAGCGGGGGGGACCGGGGCTTTCAAGAGACCCAGTACTTC

d_call: TRBD1
cdr3_length: 15
clone_size: once
j_call: TRBJ1-2
v_call: TRBV9
cdr3_aa: CASNVGDRDNYGYTF
cdr3_nt: TGTGCCAGCAACGTAGGGGACAGGGATAACTATGGCTACACCTTC

d_call: TRBD1
cdr3_length: 15
clone_size: .
j_call: TRBJ1-1
v_call: TRBV30
cdr3_aa: CAWSVGQVWGTEAFF
cdr3_nt: TGTGCCTGGAGTGTAGGACAGGTATGGGGCACTGAAGCTTTCTTT

d_call: TRBD1
cdr3_length: 14
clone_size: .
j_call: TRBJ1-4
v_call: TRBV6-1
cdr3_aa: CASSGTGWGEKLFF
cdr3_nt: TGTGCCAGCAGTGGGACAGGGTGGGGTGAAAAACTGTTTTTT

d_call: .
cdr3_length: 16
clone_size: .
j_call: TRBJ2-1
v_call: TRBV2
cdr3_aa: CASRVKGSASYSEQFF
cdr3_nt: TGTGCCAGCAGAGTTAAAGGGTCCGCTAGCTATTCTGAGCAGTTCTTC

d_call: TRBD1
cdr3_length: 11
clone_size: few
j_call: TRBJ1-4
v_call: TRBV30
cdr3_aa: CAWSRQGKLFF
cdr3_nt: TGTGCCTGGAGCAGACAGGGAAAACTGTTTTTT

d_call: .
cdr3_length: 13
clone_size: .
j_call: TRBJ2-1
v_call: TRBV7-8
cdr3_aa: CASSHPGGNEQFF
cdr3_nt: TGTGCCAGCAGCCACCCAGGGGGGAATGAGCAGTTCTTC

d_call: .
cdr3_length: 13
clone_size: few
j_call: TRBJ1-2
v_call: TRBV6-5
cdr3_aa: CASSYSVAESYTF
cdr3_nt: TGTGCCAGCAGTTACTCGGTCGCGGAGAGCTACACCTTC

d_call: .
cdr3_length: 13
clone_size: .
j_call: TRBJ1-1
v_call: TRBV27
cdr3_aa: CASSLGSKAEAFF
cdr3_nt: TGTGCCAGCAGTTTGGGCAGCAAGGCTGAAGCTTTCTTT

d_call: .
cdr3_length: 15
clone_size: .
j_call: TRBJ1-3
v_call: TRBV4-3
cdr3_aa: CASSQDGGAGNTIYF
cdr3_nt: TGCGCCAGCAGCCAAGATGGAGGGGCTGGAAACACCATATATTTT

d_call: .
cdr3_length: 14
clone_size: .
j_call: TRBJ1-1
v_call: TRBV7-9
cdr3_aa: CASSPWTNRVEAFF
cdr3_nt: TGTGCCAGCAGCCCCTGGACGAACAGGGTTGAAGCTTTCTTT

d_call: .
cdr3_length: 14
clone_size: .
j_call: TRBJ2-3
v_call: TRBV6-6
cdr3_aa: CASSPSVATDTQYF
cdr3_nt: TGTGCCAGCAGTCCGTCAGTAGCCACAGATACGCAGTATTTT

d_call: .
cdr3_length: 14
clone_size: .
j_call: TRBJ1-1
v_call: TRBV5-1
cdr3_aa: CASSLISRFTEAFF
cdr3_nt: TGCGCCAGCAGCTTGATATCCAGGTTCACTGAAGCTTTCTTT

d_call: .
cdr3_length: 18
clone_size: .
j_call: TRBJ2-5
v_call: TRBV7-9
cdr3_aa: CASSLGLTVNHLQETQYF
cdr3_nt: TGTGCCAGCAGCTTGGGCCTGACCGTCAACCATCTCCAAGAGACCCAGTACTTC